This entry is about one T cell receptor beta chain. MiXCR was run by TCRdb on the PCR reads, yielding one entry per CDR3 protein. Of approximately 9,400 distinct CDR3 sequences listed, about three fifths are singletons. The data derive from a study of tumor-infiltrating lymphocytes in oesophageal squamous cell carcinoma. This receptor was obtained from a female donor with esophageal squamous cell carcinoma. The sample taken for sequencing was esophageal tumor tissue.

CDR3 residues: CASRNSTYNEQFF. Written as DNA, the CDR3 is TGTGCCAGCAGGAACAGCACCTACAATGAGCAGTTCTTC. This chain joins TRBV9 and TRBJ2-1; no definite D call. The CDR3 is 13 residues long. Trimming took 5 bases from V and 2 from J, leaving 8 bases between them. CDR1 SGDLS and CDR2 YYNGEE come from the germline V gene.